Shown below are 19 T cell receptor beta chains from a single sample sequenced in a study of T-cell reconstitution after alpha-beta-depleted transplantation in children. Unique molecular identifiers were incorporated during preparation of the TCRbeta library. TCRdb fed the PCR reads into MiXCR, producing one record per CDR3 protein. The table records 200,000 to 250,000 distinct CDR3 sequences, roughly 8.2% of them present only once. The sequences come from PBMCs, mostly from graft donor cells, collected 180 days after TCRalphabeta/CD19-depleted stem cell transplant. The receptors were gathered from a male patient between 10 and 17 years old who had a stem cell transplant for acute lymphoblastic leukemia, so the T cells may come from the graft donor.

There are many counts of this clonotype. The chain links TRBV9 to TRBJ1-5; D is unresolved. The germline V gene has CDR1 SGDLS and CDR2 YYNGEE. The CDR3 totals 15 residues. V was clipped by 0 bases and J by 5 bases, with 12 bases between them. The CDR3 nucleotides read TGTGCCAGCAGCGTAGGGATCGAACCCCATCAGCCCCAGCATTTT. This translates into CASSVGIEPHQPQHF.

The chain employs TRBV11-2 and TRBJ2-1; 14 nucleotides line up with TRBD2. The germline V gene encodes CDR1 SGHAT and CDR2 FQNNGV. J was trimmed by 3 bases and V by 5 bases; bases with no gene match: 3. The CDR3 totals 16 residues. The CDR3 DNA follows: TGTGCCAGCAGCAGGACTAGCGGGGGGATCTACAATGAGCAGTTCTTC. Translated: CASSRTSGGIYNEQFF.

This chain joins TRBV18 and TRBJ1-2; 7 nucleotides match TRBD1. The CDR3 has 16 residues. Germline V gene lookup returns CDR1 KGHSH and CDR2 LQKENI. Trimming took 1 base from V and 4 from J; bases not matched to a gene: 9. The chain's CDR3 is CASSPRRDRNFYGYTF. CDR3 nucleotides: TGTGCCAGCTCACCACGCCGGGACAGAAACTTCTATGGCTACACCTTC.

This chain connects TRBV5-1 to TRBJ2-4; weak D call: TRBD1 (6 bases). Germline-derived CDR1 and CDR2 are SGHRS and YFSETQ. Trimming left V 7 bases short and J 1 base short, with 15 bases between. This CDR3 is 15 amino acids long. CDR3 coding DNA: TGCGCCAGCCGCGCCCCAGGGGTGGCCAAAAACATTCAGTACTTC. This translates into CASRAPGVAKNIQYF.

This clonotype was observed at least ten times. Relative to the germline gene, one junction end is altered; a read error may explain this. The CDR3 sequence is CSARDGVFYSALHF. Written as DNA, the CDR3 is TGCAGTGCTAGGGATGGGGTCTTTTATTCAGCCCTCCACTTT. The rearrangement joins TRBV20-1 to TRBJ1-6; D is unresolved. Germline CDR1 reads DFQATT; CDR2 reads SNEGSKA (reference sequence). The length of the CDR3 is 14 residues.

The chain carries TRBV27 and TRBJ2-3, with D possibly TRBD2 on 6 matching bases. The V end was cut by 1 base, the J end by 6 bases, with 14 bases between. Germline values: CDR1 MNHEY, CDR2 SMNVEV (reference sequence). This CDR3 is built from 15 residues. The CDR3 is CASSLLGGTGDTQYF. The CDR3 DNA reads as TGTGCCAGCAGTTTATTGGGCGGGACTGGGGATACGCAGTATTTT.

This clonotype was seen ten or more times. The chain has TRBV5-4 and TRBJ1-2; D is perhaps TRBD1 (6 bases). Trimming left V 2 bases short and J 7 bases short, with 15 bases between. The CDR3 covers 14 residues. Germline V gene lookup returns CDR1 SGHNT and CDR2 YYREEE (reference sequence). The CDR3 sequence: CASSFAQTGLGYTF. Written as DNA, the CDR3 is TGTGCCAGCAGCTTTGCGCAGACAGGACTTGGCTACACCTTC.

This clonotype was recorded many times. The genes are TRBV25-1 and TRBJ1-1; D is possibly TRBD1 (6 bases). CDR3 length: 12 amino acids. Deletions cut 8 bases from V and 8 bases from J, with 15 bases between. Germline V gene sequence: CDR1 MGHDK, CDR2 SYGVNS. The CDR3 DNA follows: TGTGCCAGCGGTCGCAGGGGAGCCGAAGCTTTCTTT. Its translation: CASGRRGAEAFF.

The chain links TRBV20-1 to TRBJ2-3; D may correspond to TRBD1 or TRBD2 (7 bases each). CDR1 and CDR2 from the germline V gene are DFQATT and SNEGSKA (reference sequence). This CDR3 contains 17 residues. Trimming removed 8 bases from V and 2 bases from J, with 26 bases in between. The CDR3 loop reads CSSKRGGGGLITDTQYF. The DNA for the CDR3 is TGCAGTTCCAAGAGAGGGGGCGGGGGCTTAATCACAGATACGCAGTATTTT.

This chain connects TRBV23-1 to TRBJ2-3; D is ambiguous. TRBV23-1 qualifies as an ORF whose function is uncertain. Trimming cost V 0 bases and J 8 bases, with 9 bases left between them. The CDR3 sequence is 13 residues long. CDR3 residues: CASSQSPVGTQYF. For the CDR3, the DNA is TGCGCCAGCAGTCAATCCCCCGTGGGTACGCAGTATTTT.

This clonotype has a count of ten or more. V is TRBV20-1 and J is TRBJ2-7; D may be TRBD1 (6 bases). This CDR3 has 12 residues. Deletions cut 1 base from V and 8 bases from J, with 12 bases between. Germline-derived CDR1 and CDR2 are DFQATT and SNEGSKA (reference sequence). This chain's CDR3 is CSARVRDTQQYF. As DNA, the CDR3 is TGCAGTGCTAGAGTCCGGGACACACAGCAGTACTTC.

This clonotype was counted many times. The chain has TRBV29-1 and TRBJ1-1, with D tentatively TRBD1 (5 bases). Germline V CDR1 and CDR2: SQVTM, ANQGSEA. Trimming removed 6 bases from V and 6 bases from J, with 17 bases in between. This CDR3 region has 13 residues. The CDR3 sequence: CSVNWGGGSEAFF. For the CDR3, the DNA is TGCAGCGTAAACTGGGGGGGTGGCTCTGAAGCTTTCTTT. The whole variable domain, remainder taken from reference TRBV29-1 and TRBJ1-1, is SAVISQKPSRDICQRGTSLTIQCQVDSQVTMMFWYRQQPGQSLTLIATANQGSEATYESGFVIDKFPISRPNLTFSTLTVSNMSPEDSSIYLCSVNWGGGSEAFFGQGTRLTVV.

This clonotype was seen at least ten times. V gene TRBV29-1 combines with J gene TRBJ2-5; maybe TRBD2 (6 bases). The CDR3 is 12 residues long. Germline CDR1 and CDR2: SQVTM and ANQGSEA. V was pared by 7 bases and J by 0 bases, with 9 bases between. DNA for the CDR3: TGCAGCGGGGGGACTTACCAAGAGACCCAGTACTTC. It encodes CSGGTYQETQYF.

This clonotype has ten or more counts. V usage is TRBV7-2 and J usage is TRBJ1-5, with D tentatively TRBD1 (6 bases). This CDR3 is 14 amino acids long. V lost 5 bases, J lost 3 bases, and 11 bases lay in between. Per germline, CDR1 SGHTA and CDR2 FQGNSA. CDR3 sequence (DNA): TGTGCCAGCAGCGCGACAGGTTTCAATCAGCCCCAGCATTTT. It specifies CASSATGFNQPQHF. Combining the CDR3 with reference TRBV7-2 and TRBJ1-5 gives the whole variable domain GAGVSQSPSNKVTEKGKDVELRCDPISGHTALYWYRQSLGQGLEFLIYFQGNSAPDKSGLPSDRFSAERTGGSVSTLTIQRTQQEDSAVYLCASSATGFNQPQHFGDGTRLSIL.

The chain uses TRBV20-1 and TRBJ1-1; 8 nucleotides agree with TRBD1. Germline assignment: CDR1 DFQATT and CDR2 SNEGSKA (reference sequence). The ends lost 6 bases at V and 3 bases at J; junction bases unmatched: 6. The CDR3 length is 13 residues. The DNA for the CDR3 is TGCAGTGCCATACCGGACAGGGACACTGAAGCTTTCTTT. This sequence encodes CSAIPDRDTEAFF.

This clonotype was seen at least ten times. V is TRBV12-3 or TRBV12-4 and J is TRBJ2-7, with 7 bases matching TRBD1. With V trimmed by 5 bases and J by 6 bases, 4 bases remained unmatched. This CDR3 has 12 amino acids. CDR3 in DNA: TGTGCCAGCAGTCACGCAGGGGGCGAGCAGTACTTC. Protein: CASSHAGGEQYF.

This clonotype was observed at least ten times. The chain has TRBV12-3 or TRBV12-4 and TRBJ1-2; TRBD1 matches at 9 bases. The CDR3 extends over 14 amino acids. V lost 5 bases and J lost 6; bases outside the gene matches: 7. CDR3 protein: CASSPWTGADGYTF. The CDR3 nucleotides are TGTGCCAGCAGTCCCTGGACAGGGGCTGATGGCTACACCTTC.

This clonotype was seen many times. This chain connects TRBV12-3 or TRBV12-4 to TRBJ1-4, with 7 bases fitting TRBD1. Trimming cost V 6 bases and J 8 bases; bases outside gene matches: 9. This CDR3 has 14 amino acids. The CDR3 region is CASRTRDSLEKLFF. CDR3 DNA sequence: TGTGCCAGCAGGACTCGGGACAGCCTGGAAAAACTGTTTTTT.

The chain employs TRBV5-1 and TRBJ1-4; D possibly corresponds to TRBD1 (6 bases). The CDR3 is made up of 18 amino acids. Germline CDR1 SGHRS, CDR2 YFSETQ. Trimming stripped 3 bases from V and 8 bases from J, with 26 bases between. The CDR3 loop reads CASSSWGQKGQEGEKLFF. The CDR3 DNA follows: TGCGCCAGCAGCTCCTGGGGACAAAAGGGACAAGAAGGGGAAAAACTGTTTTTT.